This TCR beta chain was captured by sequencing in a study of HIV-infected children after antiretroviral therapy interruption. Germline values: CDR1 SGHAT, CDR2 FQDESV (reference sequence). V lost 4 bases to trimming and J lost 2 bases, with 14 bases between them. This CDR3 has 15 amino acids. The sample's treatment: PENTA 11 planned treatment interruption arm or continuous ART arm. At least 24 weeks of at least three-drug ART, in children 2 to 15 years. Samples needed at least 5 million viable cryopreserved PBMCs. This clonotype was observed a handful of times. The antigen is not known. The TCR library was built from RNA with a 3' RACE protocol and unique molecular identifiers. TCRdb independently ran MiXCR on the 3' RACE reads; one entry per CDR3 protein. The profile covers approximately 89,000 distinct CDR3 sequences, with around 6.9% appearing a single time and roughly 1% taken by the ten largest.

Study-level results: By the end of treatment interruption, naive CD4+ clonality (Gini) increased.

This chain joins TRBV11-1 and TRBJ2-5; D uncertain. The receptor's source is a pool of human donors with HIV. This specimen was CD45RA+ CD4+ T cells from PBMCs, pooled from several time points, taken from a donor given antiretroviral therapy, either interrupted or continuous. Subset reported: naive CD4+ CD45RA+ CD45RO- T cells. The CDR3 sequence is CASSSLLVGQETQYF. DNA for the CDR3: TGTGCCAGCAGCTCTCTCCTAGTGGGACAAGAGACCCAGTACTTC.